This TCR beta chain originates from a study of T cell responses to AZD1222 COVID-19 vaccine. Profiled with immunoSEQ multiplex PCR; TCRdb holds only in-frame clones, not every one. This sample has roughly 120,000 clones, with 88% found just once. There are 14 residues in the CDR3. Germline CDR1 is SGHTA and CDR2 is FQGNSA. The V segment lost 3 bases and the J segment 6 bases; nucleotides outside the gene matches: 7. The receptor was derived from an adult in good health. The chain employs TRBV7-2 and TRBJ1-2; 7 bases map to TRBD1. The specimen was peripheral blood, collected on day 0 of AZD1222 vaccination. The CDR3 region has the DNA TGTGCCAGCAGCTTTTTACAGGGGCGGAATGGCTACACCTTC. This gives the protein CASSFLQGRNGYTF.